This T cell receptor (beta chain) appears in the sequencing data of a study of cytomegalovirus exposure and HLA in healthy donors (dated by TCRdb to the late 2010s). For the wider study: An earlier analysis of 587 of the donors reported 250 to 350 Gb of sequence data and about 120 million unique TCR beta sequences obtained from around 190 million T cells. An early release covering just under 650 HLA-typed donors comprised about 310 gigabases of sequencing data and 85 million or so unique TCR sequences. Of the roughly 410 genotyped donors, 81% were placed in the genetic ancestry cluster associated with self-reported Caucasian donors. The study was designed to test whether signatures of past pathogen exposure could be identified by cataloging public T cell receptors. The study profiled the T cell repertoires of hundreds of subjects by immunosequencing and related them to cytomegalovirus serostatus. In addition to the first cohort of 650 to 800 subjects, a separate validation cohort of 130 or so different subjects was used. High-throughput TCR immunosequencing, statistical association of individual TCRs with disease status, and machine learning were combined to predict cytomegalovirus infection status. A later analysis re-analyzed previously published TCR beta repertoires from 660 or so donors and added high-resolution HLA genotyping to study TCR occurrence patterns. Rather than using new phenotypic data, the later analysis identified candidate immune exposures from TCR beta sequences and from how often those sequences occurred across donors. To decide whether each TCR beta V gene segment behaved as functional or pseudogenic, an earlier analysis of over 500 of the donors relied on high-throughput TCR beta sequencing. Donor age, sex, ethnicity and CMV serostatus were collected together with the repertoire data. In a later genetic analysis, genome-wide SNP genotypes for about three fifths of the 666 donors were used, and that subset was treated as a discovery cohort. All discovery cohort repertoires had been generated on a single sequencing platform. HLA typing included class I and class II loci at four-digit resolution. Typing coverage varied by locus: roughly 629-630 donors for A, B, C, DRB1 and DQB1; approximately 500 for DQA1; some 610 for DPA1; roughly 450 for DPB1. A few DR-DQ haplotypes were treated as single units for association and clustering because of strong linkage in the cohort. Among around 400 genotyped donors of the cohort, an average of about 240,000 unique TCR beta nucleotide sequences were sequenced per donor, roughly 20% of them non-productive.

The cohort consisted of approximately 670 healthy bone marrow donors. Cohort members were all nominally healthy when sampled, although unrecorded immune exposures were likely present. The donor tested CMV seronegative and was one of the 352 seronegative cohort members. A peripheral blood sample was provided by each donor, and peripheral blood mononuclear cells were used for TCR beta sequencing. Genomic DNA was extracted from the blood cell samples with the Qiagen DNeasy Blood Extraction Kit. Measured from the cysteine to the phenylalanine, the CDR3 is 18 residues long. The entry retains the CDR3 DNA only, 54 bases that are in frame from base 1. The germline V gene (reference sequence) specifies MNHEY as CDR1 and SMNVEV as CDR2. A word on this clone: Its antigen is still unknown. There are no base qualities to consult, and no much larger clone falls within one base.

The research as a whole found: When HLA alleles, especially DR and DQ, strongly co-occurred, attributing TCR associations to individual alleles was difficult. Sequencing depth was assumed to be roughly uniform across donors in the presence/absence analyses, though that assumption may not hold. Compared with equally common non-associated chains, HLA-associated TCR beta chains in a later analysis were more clonally expanded and had lower generation probabilities. This cohort had only TCR beta chains sequenced, and the lack of alpha or paired-chain data limited which features could be detected. In a later analysis, TCR association rates were found to vary across HLA loci, with the most associated TCRs seen for DRB1 alleles and the fewest for HLA-C alleles. CMV serostatus was the only immune exposure information available for the cohort. Linkage disequilibrium might explain the correlated functional status among segregating V segments, but an unknown experimental factor could not be ruled out. The earlier analysis of 587 of the donors excluded some 16 rarely observed V segments, including chromosome 9 orphons, because counts were too low. In both the original and validation cohorts, the classifier was reported to diagnose cytomegalovirus status with high specificity and sensitivity. A group of highly shared sequence variants was considered likely to be a technical artifact of the sequencing pipeline. Because the 87-base-pair reads could not distinguish some IMGT-functional V segments, including TRBV6-2 and TRBV6-3, those segments were excluded. A few of the identified cytomegalovirus-associated TCR beta chains were confirmed in vitro to be specific for cytomegalovirus antigens. A further reported finding was that TCR beta sequences accurately predicted the HLA-A and HLA-B alleles for most subjects in the first cohort. A later genetic analysis associated a missense DCLRE1C variant with V-gene and J-gene trimming of TCR beta chains, and an independent cohort replicated the association. Most TCR sequences were observed very rarely across donors, whereas some public TCRs were present in many individuals. Compared with the approximately 700-donor mean, donors in an Asian-associated ancestry cluster had fewer N-insertions in productive TCRs, according to a later genetic analysis. In an earlier analysis of 587 of the donors, most TCR beta V segments appeared in productive rearrangements about 87% or about 30% of the time, broadly matching IMGT annotations. In a later analysis, most CMV-associated TCR beta chains were found to appear HLA-restricted, with HLA associations seemingly driven largely by CMV exposure. It was suggested by the authors that the approach could potentially be generalized to other disease states and immunological phenotypes. Because some donors lacked HLA typing at each locus, the association tests relied only on the typed subset. A total of roughly 160 TCR beta chains were listed by the study as associated with cytomegalovirus. A later analysis reported that several top co-occurrence clusters appeared linked to parvovirus B19, influenza, CMV and Epstein-Barr virus. At a false discovery rate of 0.05, a later analysis linked approximately 18,000 TCR beta sequences to specific HLA alleles.

The library relied on the immunoSEQ multiplex PCR assay. A mixture of 60 forward primers for TCR Vbeta segments and 13 reverse primers for TCR Jbeta segments was used in the multiplex PCR. Amplification of the CDR3 region of rearranged TCR beta genes was performed with a multiplex PCR assay on genomic DNA. Amplified TCR beta libraries were sequenced as 87-base-pair reads on the Illumina HiSeq System. As for the original processing: Across the roughly 640 repertoires, a later analysis counted 80 million or so unique TCR beta chains, around 11 million of which were shared by at least two donors. A nearest-neighbor algorithm error-corrected the raw reads and collapsed the reads into unique sequences, merging closely related sequences to remove PCR and sequencing errors. V, D and J gene segments were assigned by aligning CDR3 sequences to IMGT reference sequences. Each retained sequence needed at least a six-nucleotide match to both a V gene segment and a J gene segment. Rearrangements were classified as productive when the CDR3 lacked stop codons and remained in frame with V and J, and all other rearrangements were classified as non-productive. CDR3 was defined by IMGT convention, running from the second conserved V-encoded cysteine to the conserved J-encoded phenylalanine. The earlier analysis of about 560 of the donors excluded any sequence lacking an unambiguous match to a single V gene segment. An earlier analysis of some 610 of the donors called V segments functional above 56.7% productive rearrangements and segregating when the between-donor standard deviation exceeded 5%. A statistical classification framework was developed to diagnose cytomegalovirus status using the catalog of TCR beta chain sequences. A later analysis assigned V and J genes by comparing TCR nucleotide sequences with IMGT/GENE-DB human TR gene sequences. In a later analysis, CDR3 sequences and most-parsimonious VDJ recombination scenarios were assigned using the TCRdist pipeline. In a later analysis, every TCR beta chain was defined by the combination of its CDR3 amino acid sequence and its V-gene family, and reads without a unique V-gene family were dropped. As a way to deal with suspected cross-contamination and a sequencing artifact, a later analysis dropped 500 to 700 nucleotide sequences that were highly shared and had low generation probability. In a later analysis, a clonal expansion index for each public chain was calculated from normalized within-repertoire ranks of inferred template counts. In a later analysis, generation probabilities were computed using a VDJ recombination model fitted to out-of-frame rearrangements, and the results were checked against IGoR. Hypergeometric tests were used in a later analysis to score TCR-TCR, TCR-HLA and TCR-CMV co-occurrence, with a repertoire-size bias correction applied to the TCR pairs. A later analysis estimated false discovery rates by permuting HLA or CMV assignments 20 times. A later analysis grouped co-occurring TCRs with DBSCAN, adding TCRdist sequence similarity when clustering within HLA-allele-positive subsets. For co-occurrence clustering, repertoires with fewer than 30,000 or more than 120,000 public chains were excluded, along with five or six repertoires with anomalous nucleotide sharing. Sourced from immuneACCESS, this table was stored by TCRdb with only in-frame sequences that have V and J called. A share of the clones is absent; for the studies checked, an unresolved V gene accounts for under half, and the remainder has no known explanation. The V and J calls and clone size were taken over from that table, and D and trimming were inferred from the DNA. The sample table records 140,000 or so clones; 76% of these occur just once. The ten largest clonotypes hold around 1.9% of the sample.

Sequencing used PBMCs. This clonotype was sampled from a man aged 35-49 years in good health and CMV-seronegative. This sequence uses TRBV27 and TRBJ2-5; 9 junctional bases match TRBD1. The DNA end is more similar to TRBJ2-7, so the J call may be wrong. Read as DNA, the sequence is TGTGCCAGCAGTCCCCGGGACAGGGTACACGGGAGCTCCTACGAGCAGTACTTC. It translates to CASSPRDRVHGSSYEQYF.